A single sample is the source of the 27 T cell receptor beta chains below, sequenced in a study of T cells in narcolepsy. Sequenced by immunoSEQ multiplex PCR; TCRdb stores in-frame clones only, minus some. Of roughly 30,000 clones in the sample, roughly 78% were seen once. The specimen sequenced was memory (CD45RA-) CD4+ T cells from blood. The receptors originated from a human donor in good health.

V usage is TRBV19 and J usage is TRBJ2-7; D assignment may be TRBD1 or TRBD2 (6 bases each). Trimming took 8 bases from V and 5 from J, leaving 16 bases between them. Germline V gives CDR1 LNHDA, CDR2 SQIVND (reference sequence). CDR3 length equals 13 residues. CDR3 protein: CASRGQGSHEQYF. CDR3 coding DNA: TGTGCCAGTCGGGGGCAGGGGTCCCACGAGCAGTACTTC.

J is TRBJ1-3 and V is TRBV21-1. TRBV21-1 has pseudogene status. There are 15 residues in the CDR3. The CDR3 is CASSKARTQGNAIYF. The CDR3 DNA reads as TGTGCCAGCAGCAAAGCGCGTACACAAGGTAACGCCATATATTTT.

As DNA, the CDR3 is TGTGCCAGCAGGAAGCCGGGACAGTGGCTGGGTGGCTACACCTTC. It yields the protein CASRKPGQWLGGYTF. The chain is built from TRBV28 and TRBJ1-2, with 7 bases lining up with TRBD1. The CDR3 is 15 amino acids. Trimming removed 6 bases from V and 7 bases from J; junction bases left unmatched: 14. CDR1 is MDHEN, CDR2 SYDVKM, per germline.

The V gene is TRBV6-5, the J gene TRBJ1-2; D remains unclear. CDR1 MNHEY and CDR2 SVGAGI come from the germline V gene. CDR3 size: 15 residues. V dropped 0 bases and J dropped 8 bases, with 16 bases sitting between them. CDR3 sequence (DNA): TGTGCCAGCAGTTACTCGCGTCAGAGGGCGCGAGGCTACACCTTC. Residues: CASSYSRQRARGYTF.

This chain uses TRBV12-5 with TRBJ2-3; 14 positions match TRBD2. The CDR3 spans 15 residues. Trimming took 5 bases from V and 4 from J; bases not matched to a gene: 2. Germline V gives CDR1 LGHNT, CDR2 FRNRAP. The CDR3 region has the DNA TGTGCTAGTGGTCCGGGACTAGCGGGAGCAGATACGCAGTATTTT. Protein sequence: CASGPGLAGADTQYF.

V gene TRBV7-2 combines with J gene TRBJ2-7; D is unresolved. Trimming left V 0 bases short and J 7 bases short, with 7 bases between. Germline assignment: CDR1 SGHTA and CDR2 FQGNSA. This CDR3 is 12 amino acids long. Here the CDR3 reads CASSLASEEQYF. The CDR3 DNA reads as TGTGCCAGCAGCTTAGCCTCTGAAGAGCAGTACTTC.

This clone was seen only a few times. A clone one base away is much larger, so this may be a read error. CDR3 DNA sequence: TGTGCCAGCAGCCACGGACGGCTCCACTATGGCTACACCTTC. This translates into CASSHGRLHYGYTF. J is TRBJ1-2 and V is TRBV4-2; unclear D gene. The CDR3 spans 14 residues. V lost 3 bases to trimming and J lost 3 bases, with 11 bases between them. The germline CDR1 and CDR2 sequences are LGHNA and YNFKEQ.

The DNA for the CDR3 is TGTGCCAGCAGCTTAGATCCGGGGACAGATACGCAGTATTTT. This gives the protein CASSLDPGTDTQYF. The J gene is TRBJ2-3, the V gene TRBV7-6; perhaps TRBD2 as D (5 bases). V was pared by 1 base and J by 3 bases, with 8 bases between. Germline CDR1 reads SGHVS; CDR2 reads FNYEAQ. The CDR3 extends over 14 amino acids.

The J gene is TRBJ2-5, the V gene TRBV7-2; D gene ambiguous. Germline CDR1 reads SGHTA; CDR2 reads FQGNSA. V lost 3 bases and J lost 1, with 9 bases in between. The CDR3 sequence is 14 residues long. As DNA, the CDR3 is TGTGCCAGCAGCTTCTCCGGTCTCCAAGAGACCCAGTACTTC. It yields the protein CASSFSGLQETQYF.

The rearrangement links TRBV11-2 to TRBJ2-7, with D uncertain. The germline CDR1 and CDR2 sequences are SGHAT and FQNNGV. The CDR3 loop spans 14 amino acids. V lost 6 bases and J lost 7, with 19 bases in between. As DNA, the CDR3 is TGTGCCAGCAGTCCCTTGCCCGGAGCTAATGAGCAGTACTTC. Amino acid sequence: CASSPLPGANEQYF.

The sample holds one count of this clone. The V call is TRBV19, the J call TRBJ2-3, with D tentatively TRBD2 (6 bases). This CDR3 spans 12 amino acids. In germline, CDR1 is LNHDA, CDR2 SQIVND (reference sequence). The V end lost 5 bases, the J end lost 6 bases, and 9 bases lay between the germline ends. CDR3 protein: CASSVREDTQYF. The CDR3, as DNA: TGTGCCAGTAGTGTCCGGGAGGATACGCAGTATTTT.

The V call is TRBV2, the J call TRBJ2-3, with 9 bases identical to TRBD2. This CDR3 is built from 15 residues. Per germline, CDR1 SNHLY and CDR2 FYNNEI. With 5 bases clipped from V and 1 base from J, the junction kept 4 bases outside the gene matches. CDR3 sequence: CASSRTSVGTDTQYF. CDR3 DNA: TGTGCCAGCAGTCGGACTAGCGTTGGCACAGATACGCAGTATTTT.

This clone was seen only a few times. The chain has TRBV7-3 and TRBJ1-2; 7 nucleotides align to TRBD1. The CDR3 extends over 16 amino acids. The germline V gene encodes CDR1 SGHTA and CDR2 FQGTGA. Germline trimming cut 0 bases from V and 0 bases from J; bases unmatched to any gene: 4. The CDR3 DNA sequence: TGTGCCAGCAGCTTAACCCCCGGGACAGCTAACTATGGCTACACCTTC. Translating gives CASSLTPGTANYGYTF.

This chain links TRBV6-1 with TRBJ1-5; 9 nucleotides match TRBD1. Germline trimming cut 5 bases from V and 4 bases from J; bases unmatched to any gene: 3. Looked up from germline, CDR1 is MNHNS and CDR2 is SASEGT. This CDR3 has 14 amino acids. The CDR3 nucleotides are TGTGCCAGCAGTTGGGGACAGGGTAATCAGCCCCAGCATTTT. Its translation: CASSWGQGNQPQHF.

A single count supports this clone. As DNA, the CDR3 is TGTGCCAGCACTCGCCGGGACAGGGTCTACGAGCAGTACTTC. Its protein product is CASTRRDRVYEQYF. This chain links TRBV6-6 with TRBJ2-7, with 9 bases that match TRBD1. Germline trimming cut 7 bases from V and 3 bases from J; bases unmatched to any gene: 7. CDR1 and CDR2 from the germline V gene are MNHNY and SVGAGI (reference sequence). The CDR3 covers 14 residues.

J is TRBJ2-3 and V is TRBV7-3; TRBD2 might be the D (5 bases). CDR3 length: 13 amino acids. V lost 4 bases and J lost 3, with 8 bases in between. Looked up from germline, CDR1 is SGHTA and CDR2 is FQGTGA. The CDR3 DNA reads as TGTGCCAGCAGCTCAATAGCGACAGATACGCAGTATTTT. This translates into CASSSIATDTQYF.

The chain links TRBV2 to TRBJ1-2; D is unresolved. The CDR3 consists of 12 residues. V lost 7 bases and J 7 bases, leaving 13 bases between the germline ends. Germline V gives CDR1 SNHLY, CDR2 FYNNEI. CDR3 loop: CASNSLGGGYTF. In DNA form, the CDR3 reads TGTGCCAGCAACAGCCTCGGCGGTGGCTACACCTTC.

The CDR3 reads CATSERYGYTF. CDR3 nucleotide sequence: TGTGCCACCTCGGAGAGATATGGCTACACCTTC. The rearrangement joins TRBV28 to TRBJ1-2, with D unresolved. The CDR3 has 11 amino acids. Trimming stripped 10 bases from V and 5 bases from J, with 11 bases between. Germline CDR1 MDHEN, CDR2 SYDVKM.

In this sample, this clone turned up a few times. In DNA, the CDR3 is TGTGCCAGCAGCCAGGACTCCCAGGGCAATGAGCAGTTCTTC. It is translated as CASSQDSQGNEQFF. The chain has TRBV7-9 and TRBJ2-1; D is possibly TRBD1 or TRBD2 (5 bases each). CDR1 is SEHNR, CDR2 FQNEAQ, per germline (reference sequence). Deletions cut 5 bases from V and 6 bases from J, with 14 bases between. The CDR3 has 14 residues.

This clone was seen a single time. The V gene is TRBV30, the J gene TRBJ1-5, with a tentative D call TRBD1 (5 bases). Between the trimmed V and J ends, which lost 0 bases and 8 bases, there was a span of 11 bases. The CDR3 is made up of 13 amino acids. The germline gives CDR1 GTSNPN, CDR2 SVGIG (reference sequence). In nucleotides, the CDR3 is TGTGCCTGGAGTGTAGGGGTGATTGAGCCCCAGCATTTT. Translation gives CAWSVGVIEPQHF.

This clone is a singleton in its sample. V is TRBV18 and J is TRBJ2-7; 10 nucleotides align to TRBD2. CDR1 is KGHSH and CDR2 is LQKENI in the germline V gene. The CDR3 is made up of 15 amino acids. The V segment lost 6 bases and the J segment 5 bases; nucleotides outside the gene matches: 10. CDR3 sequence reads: CASSPGLAADDEQYF. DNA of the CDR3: TGTGCCAGCTCTCCCGGACTAGCGGCGGACGACGAGCAGTACTTC.

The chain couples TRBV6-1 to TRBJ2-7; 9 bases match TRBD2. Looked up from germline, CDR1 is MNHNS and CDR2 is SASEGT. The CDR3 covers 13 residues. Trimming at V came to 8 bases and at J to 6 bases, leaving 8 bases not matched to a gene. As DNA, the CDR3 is TGTGCCAGCGGTGGCGGGGGGGCCATCGAGCAGTACTTC. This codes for CASGGGGAIEQYF.

The CDR3 loop is CSGDRGLQPQHF. The CDR3 nucleotides read TGCAGCGGGGACAGGGGGCTTCAGCCCCAGCATTTT. This sequence joins TRBV29-1 and TRBJ1-5; TRBD1 agrees at 12 bases. This CDR3 spans 12 amino acids. The germline V gene encodes CDR1 SQVTM and CDR2 ANQGSEA. The J segment lost 6 bases and the V segment lost 7 bases, leaving 1 base of the junction unmatched.

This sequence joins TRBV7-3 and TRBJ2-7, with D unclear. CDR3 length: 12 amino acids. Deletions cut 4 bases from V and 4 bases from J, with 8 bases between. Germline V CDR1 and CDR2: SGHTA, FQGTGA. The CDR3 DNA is TGTGCCAGCAGCTCACACCATTACGAGCAGTACTTC. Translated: CASSSHHYEQYF.

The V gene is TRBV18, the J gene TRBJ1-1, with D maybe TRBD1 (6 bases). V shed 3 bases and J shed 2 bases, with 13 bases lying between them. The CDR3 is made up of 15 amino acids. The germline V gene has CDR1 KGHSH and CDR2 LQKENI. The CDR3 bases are TGTGCCAGCTCACCGTCCGACAGGACCAACACTGAAGCTTTCTTT. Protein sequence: CASSPSDRTNTEAFF.

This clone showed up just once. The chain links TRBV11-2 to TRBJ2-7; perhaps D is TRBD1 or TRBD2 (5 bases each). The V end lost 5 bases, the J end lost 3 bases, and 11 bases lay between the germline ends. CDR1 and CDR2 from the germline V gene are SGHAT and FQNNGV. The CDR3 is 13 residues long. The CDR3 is CASSPGSDYEQYF. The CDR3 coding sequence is TGTGCCAGCAGCCCAGGGAGCGACTACGAGCAGTACTTC.

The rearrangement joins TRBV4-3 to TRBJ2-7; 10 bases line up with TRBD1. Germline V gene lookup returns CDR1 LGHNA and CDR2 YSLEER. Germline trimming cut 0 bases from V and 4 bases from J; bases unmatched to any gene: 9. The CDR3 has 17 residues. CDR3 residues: CASSQDRRDRGVYEQYF. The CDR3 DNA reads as TGCGCCAGCAGCCAAGATAGGCGGGACAGGGGTGTTTACGAGCAGTACTTC.